Reported below is one TCR beta chain. The source of the sample is a study of OX40 agonist ivuxolimab in advanced cancers. Overall study: Previous treatment with anti-PD-1, anti-PD-L1 or anti-CTLA-4 therapy was allowed; 35% to 50% had received some. Partial responses were achieved by three patients, of whom one had hepatocellular carcinoma and two had cutaneous melanoma.

Germline CDR1 is SQVTM and CDR2 is ANQGSEA. V shed 4 bases and J shed 7 bases, with 13 bases lying between them. The CDR3 is made up of 12 amino acids. Some clones are missing from TCRdb's copy, which holds only in-frame ones; the method was immunoSEQ multiplex PCR. The sample gives 55,000 to 80,000 clones, roughly four fifths of which show up once; approximately 1% is in the top ten. Sequencing used CD4+ or CD8+ T cells sorted from blood, obtained in a trial of the OX40 agonist ivuxolimab. This chain uses TRBV29-1 with TRBJ1-2; D uncertain. This TCR derives from an adult with an advanced solid tumor such as melanoma, head and neck, liver or kidney cancer. The CDR3 DNA reads as TGCAGCGTTGCCCAGGTGGTGAGTGGCTACACCTTC. Encoded protein: CSVAQVVSGYTF.